Below, 32 T cell receptor beta chains from the same sample are listed, as sequenced in a study of blood T cell repertoires in COVID-19 (dated by TCRdb to the early 2020s). The library was obtained by the immunoSEQ multiplex PCR assay. This immuneACCESS table, as held by TCRdb, lists in-frame sequences with V and J called but not all clones. Of the missing ones, under half trace to an unresolved V gene in checked studies; the others have no known cause. Recorded for this sample are approximately 200,000 clones; approximately 80% of them occurred a single time. The ten top clones hold roughly 1.8% of the sample. The sequenced sample was PBMCs or T cells enriched from blood (not recorded which). These receptors all stem from a man in his 60s who had recovered from COVID-19.

This chain connects TRBV7-9 to TRBJ1-4; 7 bases line up with TRBD1. V gave up 5 bases and J gave up 4 bases; unmatched junction bases: 10. CDR1 and CDR2 from the germline V gene are SEHNR and FQNEAQ (reference sequence). The CDR3 extends over 16 amino acids. The CDR3 DNA reads as TGTGCCAGCAGCCCCGGACAGGCCGTAAATAATGAAAAACTGTTTTTT. Residues: CASSPGQAVNNEKLFF.

The rearrangement joins TRBV2 to TRBJ2-4; D is possibly TRBD1 (5 bases). This CDR3 is built from 14 residues. In germline, CDR1 is SNHLY, CDR2 FYNNEI. Deletions cut 6 bases from V and 0 bases from J, with 9 bases between. The CDR3 sequence is CASSQTVAKNIQYF. CDR3 nucleotides: TGTGCCAGCAGCCAGACAGTAGCCAAAAACATTCAGTACTTC.

This sequence joins TRBV6-5 and TRBJ1-2; tentative D call: TRBD1 (6 bases). CDR1 and CDR2 from the germline V gene are MNHEY and SVGAGI. V shed 6 bases and J shed 0 bases, with 11 bases lying between them. CDR3 length equals 14 residues. The CDR3 loop is CASRRDTSNYGYTF. For the CDR3, the DNA is TGTGCCAGCAGACGGGACACCTCTAACTATGGCTACACCTTC.

V usage is TRBV19 and J usage is TRBJ2-2; no definite D call. The germline V gene encodes CDR1 LNHDA and CDR2 SQIVND (reference sequence). The CDR3 consists of 12 residues. V dropped 6 bases and J dropped 1 base, with 3 bases sitting between them. Here the CDR3 DNA reads TGTGCCAGTAGCAAGAACACCGGGGAGCTGTTTTTT. Its translation: CASSKNTGELFF.

The CDR3 reads CASSATGNTIYF. DNA for the CDR3: TGTGCCAGCAGCGCGACAGGAAACACCATATATTTT. The chain joins TRBV7-9 to TRBJ1-3; D ambiguous. The CDR3 extends over 12 amino acids. Germline V CDR1 and CDR2: SEHNR, FQNEAQ (reference sequence). V lost 5 bases, J lost 4 bases, and 6 bases lay in between.

The chain links TRBV24-1 to TRBJ2-2; 11 bases match TRBD1. Germline lookup yields CDR1 KGHDR and CDR2 SFDVKD. The CDR3 has 14 residues. The ends lost 8 bases at V and 5 bases at J; junction bases unmatched: 3. As DNA, the CDR3 is TGTGCCACCATGGGACAGGGGGTAACCGGGGAGCTGTTTTTT. The encoded protein is CATMGQGVTGELFF.

The chain recombines TRBV30 with TRBJ1-2; TRBD1 aligns across 7 bases. V gave up 7 bases and J gave up 12 bases; unmatched junction bases: 11. The CDR3 sequence is 11 residues long. The germline V gene encodes CDR1 GTSNPN and CDR2 SVGIG (reference sequence). Here the CDR3 DNA reads TGTGCCTCCGAGACAGGGTTTGGTGACACCTTC. Translating it yields CASETGFGDTF.

The genes are TRBV25-1 and TRBJ1-5, with D possibly TRBD1 on 6 matching bases. CDR1 MGHDK and CDR2 SYGVNS come from the germline V gene. The V end lost 1 base, the J end lost 7 bases, and 8 bases lay between the germline ends. The length of the CDR3 is 13 residues. The CDR3 sequence: CASSESGGQPQHF. In DNA, the CDR3 is TGTGCCAGCAGTGAATCTGGGGGCCAGCCCCAGCATTTT.

CDR3 in DNA: TGCGCCAGCAGCCTCTCGTGGACTCATGAGCAGTTCTTC. The encoded protein is CASSLSWTHEQFF. The V and J genes are TRBV4-3 and TRBJ2-1; D is perhaps TRBD2 (5 bases). The CDR3 is 13 amino acids. Germline CDR1 and CDR2: LGHNA and YSLEER. The V gene lost 4 bases and the J gene lost 8 bases, with 12 bases spanning the gap.

The chain employs TRBV6-5 and TRBJ1-5; D might be TRBD1 (5 bases). This CDR3 is built from 15 residues. Trimming pared 8 bases from V and 0 bases from J, leaving 14 bases between. The germline V gene encodes CDR1 MNHEY and CDR2 SVGAGI. The CDR3 here is CASRSRENSNQPQHF. CDR3 in DNA: TGTGCCAGCCGGTCCAGGGAAAATAGCAATCAGCCCCAGCATTTT.

V is TRBV12-5 and J is TRBJ1-2; 7 bases line up with TRBD1. This CDR3 region has 12 residues. CDR1 LGHNT and CDR2 FRNRAP come from the germline V gene. V shed 1 base, J shed 14 bases, and the junction held 7 bases outside the gene matches. In DNA, the CDR3 is TGTGCTAGTGGTTTGGGCCGGGACAGCGGTACCTTC. This sequence encodes CASGLGRDSGTF.

The table lists this clone with a count of one. The chain uses TRBV11-3 and TRBJ1-5, with a possible D match to TRBD1 (5 bases). Germline assignment: CDR1 SGHNT and CDR2 YENEEA. V was trimmed by 1 base and J by 0 bases, leaving 7 bases between them. The CDR3 contains 15 residues. The DNA for the CDR3 is TGTGCCAGCAGCTTAGGGGGCTATAGCAATCAGCCCCAGCATTTT. Encoded protein: CASSLGGYSNQPQHF.

The chain couples TRBV12-5 to TRBJ2-3, with 11 bases identical to TRBD2. The CDR3 is made up of 16 amino acids. V gave up 5 bases and J gave up 2 bases; unmatched junction bases: 6. In germline, CDR1 is LGHNT, CDR2 FRNRAP. The CDR3: CASGTGTSGFTDTQYF. The CDR3 DNA is TGTGCTAGTGGTACCGGGACTAGCGGTTTCACAGATACGCAGTATTTT.

The V gene is TRBV7-9, the J gene TRBJ1-4, with TRBD1 as a possible D gene (5 bases). The CDR3 loop spans 15 amino acids. Trimming cost V 5 bases and J 8 bases, with 18 bases left between them. Looked up from germline, CDR1 is SEHNR and CDR2 is FQNEAQ (reference sequence). CDR3 in amino acids: CASSALFQGREKLFF. The CDR3 coding sequence is TGTGCCAGCAGCGCCCTATTCCAGGGTCGCGAAAAACTGTTTTTT.

The genes are TRBV5-1 and TRBJ1-1, with D tentatively TRBD1 (5 bases). The CDR3 is made up of 16 amino acids. Germline CDR1 is SGHRS and CDR2 is YFSETQ. V was trimmed by 4 bases and J by 3 bases, leaving 19 bases between them. CDR3 loop: CASSPLGGVLDTEAFF. CDR3 DNA sequence: TGCGCCAGCAGCCCTCTCGGGGGAGTTTTGGACACTGAAGCTTTCTTT.

The genes are TRBV24-1 and TRBJ2-7; TRBD2 agrees at 7 bases. Germline V gene sequence: CDR1 KGHDR, CDR2 SFDVKD. The CDR3 covers 14 residues. V trimming: 7 bases; J trimming: 5 bases; junction bases outside the gene matches: 10. As DNA, the CDR3 is TGTGCCACCAGCCTCTCTGGGGGAGGGAACGAGCAGTACTTC. Translated: CATSLSGGGNEQYF.

The gene calls are TRBV13 and TRBJ1-1; TRBD1 agrees at 7 bases. V was pared by 3 bases and J by 2 bases, with 6 bases of the junction left unmatched. The CDR3 extends over 15 amino acids. Germline values: CDR1 PRHDT, CDR2 FYEKMQ (reference sequence). The CDR3 nucleotides are TGTGCCAGCAGCTTCCATACAGGGGAAAACACTGAAGCTTTCTTT. Protein sequence: CASSFHTGENTEAFF.

The rearrangement links TRBV29-1 to TRBJ1-2, with TRBD1 matching 8 bases. J gave up 5 bases and V 1 base, and 6 bases lay outside the gene matches. The CDR3 covers 14 residues. Germline lookup yields CDR1 SQVTM and CDR2 ANQGSEA. The CDR3 spells CSVEGSGTGYGYTF. The CDR3 nucleotides read TGCAGCGTTGAAGGTTCAGGGACAGGATATGGCTACACCTTC.

The genes are TRBV5-1 and TRBJ1-5; no clear D. Germline CDR1 reads SGHRS; CDR2 reads YFSETQ. Trimming took off 4 bases at V and 5 bases at J, with 10 bases between the two ends. The CDR3 contains 13 residues. The CDR3 region has the DNA TGCGCCAGCAGCCCAGAGGGCGATCAGCCCCAGCATTTT. Protein: CASSPEGDQPQHF.

This chain uses TRBV19 with TRBJ1-2, with D possibly being TRBD1 (5 bases). The V gene lost 5 bases and the J gene lost 3 bases, with 10 bases spanning the gap. There are 13 residues in the CDR3. Germline loops: CDR1 LNHDA, CDR2 SQIVND (reference sequence). CDR3 sequence reads: CASSPDRDYGYTF. CDR3 bases: TGTGCCAGTAGTCCCGACAGAGACTATGGCTACACCTTC.

The chain couples TRBV3-1 (or the pseudogene TRBV3-2) to TRBJ2-3, with D maybe TRBD2 (6 bases). The CDR3 has 13 residues. The germline CDR1 and CDR2 sequences are LGHDT and YNNKEL (reference sequence). Trimming left V 4 bases short and J 1 base short, with 6 bases between. CDR3 in amino acids: CASSRGGTDTQYF. Written as DNA, the CDR3 is TGTGCCAGCAGCCGCGGGGGCACAGATACGCAGTATTTT.

The J gene is TRBJ1-6, the V gene TRBV2; no definite D call. Germline values: CDR1 SNHLY, CDR2 FYNNEI. Trimming shortened V by 6 bases and J by 3 bases, and 9 bases separated the two germline ends. The CDR3 loop spans 14 amino acids. The CDR3 region is CASRPGDYNSPLHF. CDR3 bases: TGTGCCAGCAGGCCCGGGGACTATAATTCACCCCTCCACTTT.

The rearrangement links TRBV2 to TRBJ1-2; D is unresolved. V was cut by 7 bases and J by 7 bases, with 22 bases left in between. This CDR3 has 15 amino acids. The germline gives CDR1 SNHLY, CDR2 FYNNEI. The CDR3: CASKLWLEDVGGYTF. In nucleotides, the CDR3 is TGTGCCAGCAAACTGTGGTTAGAGGATGTAGGTGGCTACACCTTC.

This chain joins TRBV6-5 and TRBJ1-2; possibly TRBD1 for D (6 bases). Germline CDR1 MNHEY, CDR2 SVGAGI. This CDR3 is built from 15 residues. The V end lost 2 bases, the J end lost 5 bases, and 15 bases lay between the germline ends. The CDR3 reads CASSYHEQGLYGYTF. Written as DNA, the CDR3 is TGTGCCAGCAGTTACCATGAACAGGGTCTTTATGGCTACACCTTC.

The chain links TRBV19 to TRBJ2-3, with D unclear. Germline values: CDR1 LNHDA, CDR2 SQIVND (reference sequence). V dropped 4 bases and J dropped 6 bases, with 11 bases sitting between them. The length of the CDR3 is 13 residues. CDR3 loop: CASSKERRDTQYF. CDR3 sequence (DNA): TGTGCCAGTAGTAAGGAAAGGCGGGATACGCAGTATTTT.

The rearrangement links TRBV11-2 to TRBJ1-4, with D possibly TRBD1 on 6 matching bases. Germline V lookup: CDR1 SGHAT, CDR2 FQNNGV. There are 12 residues in the CDR3. V was cut by 4 bases and J by 13 bases, with 13 bases left in between. This chain's CDR3 is CASSSVTGPLFF. CDR3 nucleotides: TGTGCCAGCAGCTCCGTGACAGGCCCACTGTTTTTT.

The rearrangement joins TRBV2 to TRBJ1-2; TRBD1 aligns across 7 bases. The CDR3 is 14 amino acids. Germline-derived CDR1 and CDR2 are SNHLY and FYNNEI. Trimming at V came to 6 bases and at J to 6 bases, leaving 10 bases not matched to a gene. The DNA of the CDR3 is TGTGCCAGCAGGAGGACCGGGACAGCCGATGGCTACACCTTC. This encodes CASRRTGTADGYTF.

This clone was detected only once. The V and J genes are TRBV2 and TRBJ1-1, with D possibly being TRBD1 (6 bases). Per germline, CDR1 SNHLY and CDR2 FYNNEI. The V and J ends lost 0 bases and 4 bases respectively, with 9 bases between them. This CDR3 has 14 residues. The CDR3 DNA follows: TGTGCCAGCAGTGAAGCAGGGGGAGTCACTGAAGCTTTCTTT. It translates to CASSEAGGVTEAFF. Looking up the rest from reference TRBV2 and TRBJ1-1 gives the full variable domain: EPEVTQTPSHQVTQMGQEVILRCVPISNHLYFYWYRQILGQKVEFLVSFYNNEISEKSEIFDDQFSVERPDGSNFTLKIRSTKLEDSAMYFCASSEAGGVTEAFFGQGTRLTVV.

The V gene is TRBV18, the J gene TRBJ2-1; 11 nucleotides agree with TRBD2. This CDR3 has 15 amino acids. J lost 4 bases, V lost 5 bases, and 4 bases had no gene match. The germline V gene has CDR1 KGHSH and CDR2 LQKENI. CDR3 DNA sequence: TGTGCCAGCTCAAAGGGACTAGCGGATTACAATGAGCAGTTCTTC. Amino acid sequence: CASSKGLADYNEQFF.

CDR3: CASSPGTGGGMDNQPQHF. The CDR3 nucleotides are TGTGCCAGCAGCCCGGGGACAGGGGGCGGGATGGACAATCAGCCCCAGCATTTT. This chain connects TRBV4-2 to TRBJ1-5, with 12 bases that match TRBD1. CDR1 is LGHNA, CDR2 YNFKEQ, per germline. Unmatched junction bases numbered 10, after V lost 4 bases and J lost 3 bases. CDR3 length: 18 residues.

The gene calls are TRBV5-1 and TRBJ1-5; the match to TRBD1 covers 9 bases. The CDR3 loop spans 15 amino acids. Trimming at V came to 4 bases and at J to 3 bases, leaving 5 bases not matched to a gene. Per germline, CDR1 SGHRS and CDR2 YFSETQ. In DNA form, the CDR3 reads TGCGCCAGCAGCACCGGGACAGGGACCAATCAGCCCCAGCATTTT. Its translation: CASSTGTGTNQPQHF.

The chain employs TRBV6-5 and TRBJ1-2; D is possibly TRBD1 (5 bases). Germline CDR1 is MNHEY and CDR2 is SVGAGI. The CDR3 is made up of 14 amino acids. V was pared by 7 bases and J by 4 bases, with 16 bases between. Written as DNA, the CDR3 is TGTGCCAGCACGAGGGGCGGGAATTTCTATGGCTACACCTTC. Residues: CASTRGGNFYGYTF.